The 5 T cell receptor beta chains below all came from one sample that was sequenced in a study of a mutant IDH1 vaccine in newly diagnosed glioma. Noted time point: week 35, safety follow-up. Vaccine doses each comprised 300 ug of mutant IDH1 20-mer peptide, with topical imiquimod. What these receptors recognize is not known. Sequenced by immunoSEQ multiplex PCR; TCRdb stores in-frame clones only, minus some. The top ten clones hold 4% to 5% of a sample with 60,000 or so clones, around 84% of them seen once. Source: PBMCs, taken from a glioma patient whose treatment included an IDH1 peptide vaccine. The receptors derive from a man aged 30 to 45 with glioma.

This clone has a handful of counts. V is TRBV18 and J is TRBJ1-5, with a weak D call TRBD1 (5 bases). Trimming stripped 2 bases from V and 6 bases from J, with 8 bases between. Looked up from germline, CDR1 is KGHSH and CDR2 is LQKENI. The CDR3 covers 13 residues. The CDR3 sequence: CASSPGGGQPQHF. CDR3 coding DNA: TGTGCCAGCTCACCAGGGGGGGGTCAGCCCCAGCATTTT.

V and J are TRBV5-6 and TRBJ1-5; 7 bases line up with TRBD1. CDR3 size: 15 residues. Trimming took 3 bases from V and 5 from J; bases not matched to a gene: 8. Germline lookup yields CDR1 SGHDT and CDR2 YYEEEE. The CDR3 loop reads CASSSLRGLDQPQHF. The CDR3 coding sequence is TGTGCCAGCAGCTCCTTGAGGGGGCTGGATCAGCCCCAGCATTTT.

The CDR3 bases are TGTGCCAGCTGCTCGCCGGACCAAGAGACCCAGTACTTC. This translates into CASCSPDQETQYF. This chain uses TRBV7-2 with TRBJ2-5; no clear D. CDR1 SGHTA and CDR2 FQGNSA come from the germline V gene. V dropped 8 bases and J dropped 0 bases, with 10 bases sitting between them. This CDR3 has 13 residues.

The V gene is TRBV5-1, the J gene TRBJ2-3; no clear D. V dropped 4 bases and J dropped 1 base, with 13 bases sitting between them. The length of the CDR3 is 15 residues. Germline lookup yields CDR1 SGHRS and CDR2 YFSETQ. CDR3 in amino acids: CASSLAHGGTDTQYF. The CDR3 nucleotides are TGCGCCAGCAGCCTGGCGCATGGTGGCACAGATACGCAGTATTTT.

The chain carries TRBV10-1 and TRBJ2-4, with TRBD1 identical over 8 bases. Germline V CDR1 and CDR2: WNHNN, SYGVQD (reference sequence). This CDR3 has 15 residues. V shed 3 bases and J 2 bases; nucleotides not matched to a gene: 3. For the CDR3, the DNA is TGCGCCAGCAGTGATACAGGGGGGACCAAAAACATTCAGTACTTC. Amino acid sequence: CASSDTGGTKNIQYF.